The 21 T cell receptor beta chains below all came from one sample that was sequenced in a study of blood T cell repertoires in COVID-19. The repertoire was sequenced with immunoSEQ multiplex PCR; TCRdb's copy has only in-frame clones and lacks some. The sample carries about 200,000 clones, about 82% recorded once. Sequenced sample: peripheral blood. The receptors were gathered from a woman aged 80 or over with acute or convalescent COVID-19.

The J gene is TRBJ1-2, the V gene TRBV7-8; weak D call: TRBD1 (6 bases). V was shortened by 5 bases and J by 4 bases, with 11 bases between the two germline ends. CDR1 SGHVS and CDR2 FQNEAQ come from the germline V gene. The CDR3 length is 13 residues. CDR3 sequence reads: CASSTTGLYGYTF. The CDR3 DNA is TGTGCCAGCAGCACTACAGGGCTCTATGGCTACACCTTC. The variable domain in full, completed from reference TRBV7-8 and TRBJ1-2, reads GAGVSQSPRYKVAKRGQDVALRCDPISGHVSLFWYQQALGQGPEFLTYFQNEAQLDKSGLPSDRFFAERPEGSVSTLKIQRTQQEDSAVYLCASSTTGLYGYTFGSGTRLTVV.

The genes are TRBV19 and TRBJ1-2; 8 bases are a match to TRBD1. The V segment lost 6 bases and the J segment 8 bases; nucleotides outside the gene matches: 5. This CDR3 region has 12 residues. The germline gives CDR1 LNHDA, CDR2 SQIVND (reference sequence). This CDR3 is CASSDRGGGYTF. In nucleotides, the CDR3 is TGTGCCAGTAGCGACAGGGGAGGCGGCTACACCTTC.

The chain carries TRBV6-6 and TRBJ1-1; tentatively, D is TRBD1 (5 bases). Deletions cut 4 bases from V and 0 bases from J, with 9 bases between. Germline V gene data show CDR1 as MNHNY and CDR2 as SVGAGI (reference sequence). The CDR3 is 14 residues long. CDR3 in DNA: TGTGCCAGCAGTTCCCTCAGGGTGAACACTGAAGCTTTCTTT. It specifies CASSSLRVNTEAFF.

The chain couples TRBV7-9 to TRBJ2-1; possibly TRBD1 for D (6 bases). Per germline, CDR1 SEHNR and CDR2 FQNEAQ (reference sequence). The CDR3 consists of 15 residues. V was trimmed by 6 bases and J by 2 bases, leaving 14 bases between them. Here the CDR3 reads CASSRDTSPYNEQFF. CDR3 nucleotides: TGTGCCAGCAGTCGGGACACCTCCCCCTACAATGAGCAGTTCTTC.

The rearrangement uses TRBV6-5 and TRBJ1-5, with D maybe TRBD1 (5 bases). V dropped 7 bases and J dropped 6 bases, with 16 bases sitting between them. The CDR3 consists of 14 residues. Germline CDR1 reads MNHEY; CDR2 reads SVGAGI. The CDR3 reads CASKSEYRGQPQHF. The CDR3 nucleotides are TGTGCCAGCAAATCGGAGTATAGGGGTCAGCCCCAGCATTTT.

This clone was observed a single time. The chain combines TRBV6-5 with TRBJ2-1; 8 nucleotides line up with TRBD1. Germline V gives CDR1 MNHEY, CDR2 SVGAGI. V lost 6 bases and J lost 8; bases outside the gene matches: 9. The CDR3 has 14 residues. CDR3: CASSLFLQGDEQFF. The CDR3 coding sequence is TGTGCCAGCAGCCTATTCTTACAGGGGGATGAGCAGTTCTTC.

The gene calls are TRBV27 and TRBJ1-4; 8 bases match TRBD1. This CDR3 is built from 14 residues. After removal of 5 bases from V and 7 bases from J, the junction contained 6 bases not matched to a gene. Germline V lookup: CDR1 MNHEY, CDR2 SMNVEV (reference sequence). For the CDR3, the DNA is TGTGCCAGCAGTCGCCAGGGGGCGGGTGAAAAACTGTTTTTT. Translating it yields CASSRQGAGEKLFF.

This clone was counted a single time. V is TRBV3-1 (or the pseudogene TRBV3-2) and J is TRBJ2-3; 8 positions agree with TRBD2. V dropped 4 bases and J dropped 2; count of bases not matched to a gene: 5. This CDR3 region has 15 residues. Per germline, CDR1 LGHDT and CDR2 YNNKEL (reference sequence). The DNA of the CDR3 is TGTGCCAGCAGCCCATTAGCGGGAAACACAGATACGCAGTATTTT. Residues: CASSPLAGNTDTQYF.

The chain has TRBV28 and TRBJ1-1; perhaps TRBD1 as D (6 bases). Trimming shortened V by 2 bases and J by 1 base, and 14 bases separated the two germline ends. Germline values: CDR1 MDHEN, CDR2 SYDVKM. This CDR3 contains 16 residues. CDR3: CASSLGGGRENTEAFF. Here the CDR3 DNA reads TGTGCCAGCAGTTTAGGGGGGGGCAGGGAGAACACTGAAGCTTTCTTT.

This sequence joins TRBV19 and TRBJ2-4; 7 positions agree with TRBD1. Germline V CDR1 and CDR2: LNHDA, SQIVND (reference sequence). The J segment lost 1 base and the V segment lost 5 bases, leaving 2 bases of the junction unmatched. The CDR3 loop spans 14 amino acids. In DNA form, the CDR3 reads TGTGCCAGTAGTGACAGGGATGCCAAAAACATTCAGTACTTC. Translation gives CASSDRDAKNIQYF.

This sequence joins TRBV6-6 and TRBJ1-6, with D possibly TRBD1 on 5 matching bases. Trimming pared 6 bases from V and 9 bases from J, leaving 18 bases between. Looked up from germline, CDR1 is MNHNY and CDR2 is SVGAGI (reference sequence). The CDR3 spans 15 residues. CDR3 nucleotide sequence: TGTGCCAGCAGCCCCGCGCGGGGGGATGGTTCACCCCTCCACTTT. Its protein product is CASSPARGDGSPLHF.

The CDR3 DNA is TGTGCCAGCAGCTTGGCAGGGGGCGCATATACCATAGACTATGGCTACACCTTC. It codes for CASSLAGGAYTIDYGYTF. The chain employs TRBV7-8 and TRBJ1-2, with 8 bases lining up with TRBD1. Trimming at V came to 3 bases and at J to 3 bases, leaving 15 bases not matched to a gene. Germline loops: CDR1 SGHVS, CDR2 FQNEAQ. The CDR3 consists of 18 residues.

This chain links TRBV5-8 with TRBJ2-7; D is unresolved. This CDR3 is built from 12 residues. The V gene lost 4 bases and the J gene lost 6 bases, with 11 bases spanning the gap. Germline values: CDR1 SGHTS, CDR2 YDEGEE. The CDR3 DNA follows: TGTGCCAGCAGCCGCGATTTAAGCGAGCAGTACTTC. It is translated as CASSRDLSEQYF.

The chain links TRBV5-4 to TRBJ2-5; D not resolved. Trimming pared 0 bases from V and 4 bases from J, leaving 10 bases between. The CDR3 has 14 residues. Germline V gives CDR1 SGHNT, CDR2 YYREEE (reference sequence). The CDR3 DNA is TGTGCCAGCAGCTTGGACCAGACGGGAGAGACCCAGTACTTC. As protein: CASSLDQTGETQYF.

V gene TRBV7-2 combines with J gene TRBJ2-1, with 10 bases identical to TRBD2. V trimming: 2 bases; J trimming: 2 bases; junction bases outside the gene matches: 3. Per the germline V gene, CDR1 is SGHTA and CDR2 is FQGNSA. CDR3 length: 16 residues. The CDR3 region is CASSLLAGGTYNEQFF. Here the CDR3 DNA reads TGTGCCAGCAGCTTATTAGCGGGGGGAACCTACAATGAGCAGTTCTTC.

V usage is TRBV2 and J usage is TRBJ1-6; the match to TRBD1 covers 9 bases. This CDR3 has 14 amino acids. V lost 4 bases and J lost 10; bases outside the gene matches: 5. Germline values: CDR1 SNHLY, CDR2 FYNNEI. DNA for the CDR3: TGTGCCAGCAGTGGGACAGGGGAGCACTCACCCCTCCACTTT. This translates into CASSGTGEHSPLHF.

The chain joins TRBV6-5 to TRBJ1-5, with 8 bases fitting TRBD1. From germline, CDR1 is MNHEY and CDR2 SVGAGI. V lost 6 bases, J lost 9 bases, and 13 bases stayed unmatched. This CDR3 contains 15 residues. The CDR3 coding sequence is TGTGCCAGCAGCCTCGGCGGGACAGGAGGATTGCCCCAGCATTTT. This codes for CASSLGGTGGLPQHF.

V and J are TRBV28 and TRBJ1-2; D gene unclear. The germline V gene encodes CDR1 MDHEN and CDR2 SYDVKM. Trimming took off 2 bases at V and 0 bases at J, with 13 bases between the two ends. CDR3 length: 16 residues. Here the CDR3 reads CASSLAGYPSNYGYTF. The CDR3 DNA follows: TGTGCCAGCAGTTTAGCAGGATACCCCTCTAACTATGGCTACACCTTC.

The genes are TRBV30 and TRBJ2-2; D possibly corresponds to TRBD1 (6 bases). Trimming stripped 1 base from V and 5 bases from J, with 20 bases between. The length of the CDR3 is 17 residues. CDR1 GTSNPN and CDR2 SVGIG come from the germline V gene (reference sequence). CDR3 DNA: TGTGCCTGGAGTGATCTCCTAGTCACAGGGACAACCGGGGAGCTGTTTTTT. This encodes CAWSDLLVTGTTGELFF.

The chain combines TRBV7-8 with TRBJ1-2; 7 positions agree with TRBD1. This CDR3 has 17 residues. Germline CDR1 SGHVS, CDR2 FQNEAQ. V lost 2 bases to trimming and J lost 7 bases; unmatched junction nucleotides: 16. CDR3 in amino acids: CASSLPPTAGGRGGYTF. DNA for the CDR3: TGTGCCAGCAGCTTACCCCCCACAGCAGGGGGGCGGGGTGGCTACACCTTC.

This chain joins TRBV11-2 and TRBJ2-1; the D gene is possibly TRBD1 (7 bases). The V gene's germline CDR1 is SGHAT and CDR2 FQNNGV. The V end was cut by 1 base, the J end by 6 bases, with 16 bases between. This CDR3 region has 16 residues. DNA for the CDR3: TGTGCCAGCAGCTTAGGAGGCAGGGGGGAAGGCAATGAGCAGTTCTTC. This sequence encodes CASSLGGRGEGNEQFF.